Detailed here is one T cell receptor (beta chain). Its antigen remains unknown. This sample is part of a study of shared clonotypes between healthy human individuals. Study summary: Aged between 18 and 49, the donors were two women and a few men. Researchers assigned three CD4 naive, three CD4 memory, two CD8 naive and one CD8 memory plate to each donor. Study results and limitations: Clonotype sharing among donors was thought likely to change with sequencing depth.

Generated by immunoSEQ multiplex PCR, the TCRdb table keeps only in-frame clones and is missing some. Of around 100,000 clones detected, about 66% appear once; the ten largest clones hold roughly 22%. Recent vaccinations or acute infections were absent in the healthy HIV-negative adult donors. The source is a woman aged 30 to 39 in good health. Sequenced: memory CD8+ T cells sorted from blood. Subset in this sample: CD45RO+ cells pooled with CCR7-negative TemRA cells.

The CDR3 region has the DNA TGTGCCAGCAGCGCCGATAGCGGGAGAGTCGGCAATGAGCAGTTCTTC. This translates into CASSADSGRVGNEQFF. The chain couples TRBV5-8 to TRBJ2-1, with TRBD2 matching 9 bases. Germline CDR1 is SGHTS and CDR2 is YDEGEE. The junction had 11 bases not matched to a gene; V was cut back by 4 bases and J by 6 bases. The CDR3 extends over 16 amino acids.